These T cell receptor beta chains were read from a single sample in a study of blood T cell repertoires in COVID-19. The protocol was immunoSEQ multiplex PCR, while the TCRdb copy is restricted to in-frame clones and leaves out a portion. In the table there are a few hundred thousand clones, over 75% of which are singletons. The sample taken for sequencing was peripheral blood. Receptor source: a woman aged 30 to 39 with COVID-19, enrolled during active disease. The CDR3 runs from the conserved cysteine through the conserved F or W. The order of the fields is CDR3 DNA, CDR3 protein, clone size, CDR3 length, J gene, D gene, V gene. D genes are given only for firm matches. A row's size may be missing; if present it is once, few, many or a size class.

cdr3_nt: TGTGCCAGCAGCCACGGTCTCACCGGGGAGCTGTTTTTT; cdr3_aa: CASSHGLTGELFF; clone_size: -; cdr3_length: 13; j_call: TRBJ2-2; d_call: -; v_call: TRBV4-2
cdr3_nt: TGTGCCAGCAGCCCGACGAGGGCGTCTAATGAAAAACTGTTTTTT; cdr3_aa: CASSPTRASNEKLFF; clone_size: -; cdr3_length: 15; j_call: TRBJ1-4; d_call: -; v_call: TRBV11-2
cdr3_nt: TGTGCCAGCAGCTTAGGTGGTGGAGGGACCAATAATTCACCCCTCCACTTT; cdr3_aa: CASSLGGGGTNNSPLHF; clone_size: -; cdr3_length: 17; j_call: TRBJ1-6; d_call: -; v_call: TRBV7-2
cdr3_nt: TGTGCCTGGAGTCTGACTAGCGGCTACTCCTACGAGCAGTACTTC; cdr3_aa: CAWSLTSGYSYEQYF; clone_size: -; cdr3_length: 15; j_call: TRBJ2-7; d_call: TRBD2; v_call: TRBV30
cdr3_nt: TGCGCCAGCAGCCAGGGGGGAGGTACGCAGTATTTT; cdr3_aa: CASSQGGGTQYF; clone_size: -; cdr3_length: 12; j_call: TRBJ2-3; d_call: -; v_call: TRBV4-1
cdr3_nt: TGTGCCAGCAGCCAAGTCCAGGGGGCGCGACAAAAACTGTTTTTT; cdr3_aa: CASSQVQGARQKLFF; clone_size: -; cdr3_length: 15; j_call: TRBJ1-4; d_call: TRBD1; v_call: TRBV28
cdr3_nt: TGTGCCAGCAGCTTGGGGACTAGTCGGAATGAGCAGTTCTTC; cdr3_aa: CASSLGTSRNEQFF; clone_size: -; cdr3_length: 14; j_call: TRBJ2-1; d_call: TRBD2; v_call: TRBV5-6
cdr3_nt: TGCGCCAGCAGCCCTTCCGACCGACAGGGGTTTAACTATGGCTACACCTTC; cdr3_aa: CASSPSDRQGFNYGYTF; clone_size: few; cdr3_length: 17; j_call: TRBJ1-2; d_call: TRBD1; v_call: TRBV5-1
cdr3_nt: TGTGCCAGCAGCCCCAGTCGGGGGGGTACTGAAGCTTTCTTT; cdr3_aa: CASSPSRGGTEAFF; clone_size: -; cdr3_length: 14; j_call: TRBJ1-1; d_call: -; v_call: TRBV11-2
cdr3_nt: TGTGCCAGCAGTCGTGACAGGGGATACGAGCAGTACTTC; cdr3_aa: CASSRDRGYEQYF; clone_size: -; cdr3_length: 13; j_call: TRBJ2-7; d_call: TRBD1; v_call: TRBV6-2/TRBV6-3
cdr3_nt: TGTGCCAGCAGGTCCAGGGCTACTGAAGCTTTCTTT; cdr3_aa: CASRSRATEAFF; clone_size: -; cdr3_length: 12; j_call: TRBJ1-1; d_call: -; v_call: TRBV6-5
cdr3_nt: TGTGCCAGCAGCTTGGCCGGACTAGCGGGACAGTACGAGCAGTACTTC; cdr3_aa: CASSLAGLAGQYEQYF; clone_size: few; cdr3_length: 16; j_call: TRBJ2-7; d_call: TRBD2; v_call: TRBV5-6
cdr3_nt: TGTGCCTGGAGCTTTAGCTCCTACGAGCAGTACTTC; cdr3_aa: CAWSFSSYEQYF; clone_size: -; cdr3_length: 12; j_call: TRBJ2-7; d_call: -; v_call: TRBV30
cdr3_nt: TGTGCCAGCAGCCAGAGCGGGAGTTCCTACAATGAGCAGTTCTTC; cdr3_aa: CASSQSGSSYNEQFF; clone_size: once; cdr3_length: 15; j_call: TRBJ2-1; d_call: TRBD2; v_call: TRBV4-2
cdr3_nt: TGTGCCAGCAGTTTAAGTCGGGGACAGCACACAGATACGCAGTATTTT; cdr3_aa: CASSLSRGQHTDTQYF; clone_size: -; cdr3_length: 16; j_call: TRBJ2-3; d_call: TRBD1; v_call: TRBV28
cdr3_nt: TGTGCCAGCAGCGTAGGGTCGGGAGGGGGCGAGCTTTTAGCCTACGAGCAGTACTTC; cdr3_aa: CASSVGSGGGELLAYEQYF; clone_size: -; cdr3_length: 19; j_call: TRBJ2-7; d_call: -; v_call: TRBV9
cdr3_nt: TGTGCCAGCAGTTTGGGCCATAGCAATCAGCCCCAGCATTTT; cdr3_aa: CASSLGHSNQPQHF; clone_size: -; cdr3_length: 14; j_call: TRBJ1-5; d_call: -; v_call: TRBV28
cdr3_nt: TGTGCCAGCAGTCAGACAGGGGGAGGCTACACCTTC; cdr3_aa: CASSQTGGGYTF; clone_size: -; cdr3_length: 12; j_call: TRBJ1-2; d_call: TRBD1; v_call: TRBV6-5
cdr3_nt: TGTGCCAGCAGTGAACCGGGACAGATGAACACTGAAGCTTTCTTT; cdr3_aa: CASSEPGQMNTEAFF; clone_size: -; cdr3_length: 15; j_call: TRBJ1-1; d_call: TRBD1; v_call: TRBV25-1
cdr3_nt: TGTGCCAGCAGCTTAGACCCTATTTCAGGGCCAGATACGCAGTATTTT; cdr3_aa: CASSLDPISGPDTQYF; clone_size: -; cdr3_length: 16; j_call: TRBJ2-3; d_call: -; v_call: TRBV7-9
cdr3_nt: TGCGCCAGCAGCGCGGACAGCGTGAACACTGAAGCTTTCTTT; cdr3_aa: CASSADSVNTEAFF; clone_size: -; cdr3_length: 14; j_call: TRBJ1-1; d_call: -; v_call: TRBV5-1
cdr3_nt: TGTGCCAGCAGTCGGGTACTAGCGGGATCCTACGAGCAGTACTTC; cdr3_aa: CASSRVLAGSYEQYF; clone_size: -; cdr3_length: 15; j_call: TRBJ2-7; d_call: TRBD2; v_call: TRBV28
cdr3_nt: TGCAGCGCTAGCCCGTCGGCCTACGAGCAGTACTTC; cdr3_aa: CSASPSAYEQYF; clone_size: -; cdr3_length: 12; j_call: TRBJ2-7; d_call: -; v_call: TRBV29-1
cdr3_nt: TGTGCCAGTCACATCGGAGGGAACACTGAAGCTTTCTTT; cdr3_aa: CASHIGGNTEAFF; clone_size: -; cdr3_length: 13; j_call: TRBJ1-1; d_call: -; v_call: TRBV19
cdr3_nt: TGTGCCAGCAGCTTATTCGGCAGGAATGAGCAGTTCTTC; cdr3_aa: CASSLFGRNEQFF; clone_size: -; cdr3_length: 13; j_call: TRBJ2-1; d_call: -; v_call: TRBV7-8
cdr3_nt: TGTGCCAGCAGTCCTCCCCGGGCAGGGGGCGTCACCGGGGAGCTGTTTTTT; cdr3_aa: CASSPPRAGGVTGELFF; clone_size: -; cdr3_length: 17; j_call: TRBJ2-2; d_call: TRBD1; v_call: TRBV28
cdr3_nt: TGTGCCAGCAGTTCCCCTAGGGGAGATAGCGGGAGGTACAATGAGCAGTTCTTC; cdr3_aa: CASSSPRGDSGRYNEQFF; clone_size: -; cdr3_length: 18; j_call: TRBJ2-1; d_call: TRBD2; v_call: TRBV28
cdr3_nt: TGTGCCAGCAGCTTAGGGCCAATGTTGGGCGAGACCCAGTACTTC; cdr3_aa: CASSLGPMLGETQYF; clone_size: -; cdr3_length: 15; j_call: TRBJ2-5; d_call: -; v_call: TRBV11-3
cdr3_nt: TGCGCCAGCAGCTTGGGGCCGGGGATGCGAAACATTCAGTACTTC; cdr3_aa: CASSLGPGMRNIQYF; clone_size: -; cdr3_length: 15; j_call: TRBJ2-4; d_call: -; v_call: TRBV5-1
cdr3_nt: TGTGCCAGCAGCCCAACAGGTTTAGCGGGTCAGCCCCAGCATTTT; cdr3_aa: CASSPTGLAGQPQHF; clone_size: -; cdr3_length: 15; j_call: TRBJ1-5; d_call: -; v_call: TRBV9
cdr3_nt: TGTGCCAGCAGCCAAGGCTCAGGGGCGCGAGGCACTGGCTACACCTTC; cdr3_aa: CASSQGSGARGTGYTF; clone_size: -; cdr3_length: 16; j_call: TRBJ1-2; d_call: -; v_call: TRBV3-1/TRBV3-2
cdr3_nt: TGCAGTGCTAGAGGGGAGACTGAAGCTTTCTTT; cdr3_aa: CSARGETEAFF; clone_size: once; cdr3_length: 11; j_call: TRBJ1-1; d_call: -; v_call: TRBV20-1
cdr3_nt: TGTGCCAGCAGCACGAGCTCCTACAATGAGCAGTTCTTC; cdr3_aa: CASSTSSYNEQFF; clone_size: -; cdr3_length: 13; j_call: TRBJ2-1; d_call: -; v_call: TRBV24-1
cdr3_nt: TGTGCCAGCAGTCGGGACTCGAGCACAGATACGCAGTATTTT; cdr3_aa: CASSRDSSTDTQYF; clone_size: -; cdr3_length: 14; j_call: TRBJ2-3; d_call: -; v_call: TRBV6-5
cdr3_nt: TGTGCCAGCAGGCGGGACGTCTCTATTAATGAAAAACTGTTTTTT; cdr3_aa: CASRRDVSINEKLFF; clone_size: -; cdr3_length: 15; j_call: TRBJ1-4; d_call: -; v_call: TRBV6-5
cdr3_nt: TGTGCCAGCAGTTCCAGACTAGGGTCCTACAATGAGCAGTTCTTC; cdr3_aa: CASSSRLGSYNEQFF; clone_size: -; cdr3_length: 15; j_call: TRBJ2-1; d_call: -; v_call: TRBV27
cdr3_nt: TGTGCCAGCGGGTCGCAGGGCCATGAAAAACTGTTTTTT; cdr3_aa: CASGSQGHEKLFF; clone_size: -; cdr3_length: 13; j_call: TRBJ1-4; d_call: -; v_call: TRBV2
cdr3_nt: TGTGCCACCAGTGAATTCGGGACAGGGGGATTCGGCTACACCTTC; cdr3_aa: CATSEFGTGGFGYTF; clone_size: -; cdr3_length: 15; j_call: TRBJ1-2; d_call: TRBD1; v_call: TRBV24-1
cdr3_nt: TGTGCCAGCAAGGCGGACCAGCGGGACCTAGGGGAGCTGTTTTTT; cdr3_aa: CASKADQRDLGELFF; clone_size: -; cdr3_length: 15; j_call: TRBJ2-2; d_call: TRBD2; v_call: TRBV28
cdr3_nt: TGTGCCAGCAGCCCGACTAGCGGGCTGTCCTACGAGCAGTACTTC; cdr3_aa: CASSPTSGLSYEQYF; clone_size: -; cdr3_length: 15; j_call: TRBJ2-7; d_call: TRBD2; v_call: TRBV5-5
cdr3_nt: TGTGCCAGCAGTTCTGCGTACTACGAGCAGTACTTC; cdr3_aa: CASSSAYYEQYF; clone_size: once; cdr3_length: 12; j_call: TRBJ2-7; d_call: -; v_call: TRBV28
cdr3_nt: TGTGCCAGCAGCTTAGGACCAGGTAACAATGAGCAGTTCTTC; cdr3_aa: CASSLGPGNNEQFF; clone_size: -; cdr3_length: 14; j_call: TRBJ2-1; d_call: -; v_call: TRBV7-2
cdr3_nt: TGTGCCAGCAGTGACAGGGGATTAATGAGAACTGAAGCCTTCTTT; cdr3_aa: CASSDRGLMRTEAFF; clone_size: -; cdr3_length: 15; j_call: TRBJ1-1; d_call: -; v_call: TRBV6-1
cdr3_nt: TGTGCCAGCAGCCGGCCGAGGGAGCATGGAAACACCATATATTTT; cdr3_aa: CASSRPREHGNTIYF; clone_size: -; cdr3_length: 15; j_call: TRBJ1-3; d_call: -; v_call: TRBV6-5
cdr3_nt: TGTGCCTGGAGGGGGGACTTTAAGTACGAGCAGTACTTC; cdr3_aa: CAWRGDFKYEQYF; clone_size: -; cdr3_length: 13; j_call: TRBJ2-7; d_call: -; v_call: TRBV30
cdr3_nt: TGTGCCAGCTCCGACAGGGGGCGGGGAAAAGCTTTCTTT; cdr3_aa: CASSDRGRGKAFF; clone_size: -; cdr3_length: 13; j_call: TRBJ1-1; d_call: TRBD1; v_call: TRBV18
cdr3_nt: TGTGCCAGCAGCCAAGGCCAGCGGGAAGAGACCCAGTACTTC; cdr3_aa: CASSQGQREETQYF; clone_size: -; cdr3_length: 14; j_call: TRBJ2-5; d_call: -; v_call: TRBV3-1/TRBV3-2
cdr3_nt: TGTGCCAGCAGTACACAGGGGGCGATCACCGGGGAGCTGTTTTTT; cdr3_aa: CASSTQGAITGELFF; clone_size: once; cdr3_length: 15; j_call: TRBJ2-2; d_call: TRBD1; v_call: TRBV6-5
cdr3_nt: TGCGCCAGCAGCTTGTTAACGGGGGAGGTCTATGGCTACACCTTC; cdr3_aa: CASSLLTGEVYGYTF; clone_size: -; cdr3_length: 15; j_call: TRBJ1-2; d_call: -; v_call: TRBV5-1
cdr3_nt: TGTGCCAGCAGCAAGAGGACTAGTAGCGAGCAGTACTTC; cdr3_aa: CASSKRTSSEQYF; clone_size: -; cdr3_length: 13; j_call: TRBJ2-7; d_call: TRBD2; v_call: TRBV13
cdr3_nt: TGTGCCAGCTCACCCCAGGACAGGGAAGAGCAGTACTTC; cdr3_aa: CASSPQDREEQYF; clone_size: -; cdr3_length: 13; j_call: TRBJ2-7; d_call: TRBD1; v_call: TRBV18
cdr3_nt: TGCGCCAGCAGTGAGCCGGGACTAGACACAGATACGCAGTATTTT; cdr3_aa: CASSEPGLDTDTQYF; clone_size: once; cdr3_length: 15; j_call: TRBJ2-3; d_call: TRBD2; v_call: TRBV10-1
cdr3_nt: TGTGCCAGCAGTGATGGCGGAAGCTCTGGGGCCAACGTCCTGACTTTC; cdr3_aa: CASSDGGSSGANVLTF; clone_size: many; cdr3_length: 16; j_call: TRBJ2-6; d_call: -; v_call: TRBV6-4
cdr3_nt: TGTGCCAGCAGGGCACCGGGGGGGACCGGGGAGCTGTTTTTT; cdr3_aa: CASRAPGGTGELFF; clone_size: -; cdr3_length: 14; j_call: TRBJ2-2; d_call: TRBD2; v_call: TRBV6-5
cdr3_nt: TGTGCCAGCAGTTACTCGAGCAGGGTGGACGAGCAGTACTTC; cdr3_aa: CASSYSSRVDEQYF; clone_size: -; cdr3_length: 14; j_call: TRBJ2-7; d_call: -; v_call: TRBV6-2/TRBV6-3
cdr3_nt: TGTGCCAGCAGCCAAGCTGGGGGGATTGGAAACACCATATATTTT; cdr3_aa: CASSQAGGIGNTIYF; clone_size: few; cdr3_length: 15; j_call: TRBJ1-3; d_call: -; v_call: TRBV3-1/TRBV3-2
cdr3_nt: TGTGCCAGCAGCGCGGGACTAGCGGGAAGCGGCCACGAGCAGTACTTC; cdr3_aa: CASSAGLAGSGHEQYF; clone_size: -; cdr3_length: 16; j_call: TRBJ2-7; d_call: TRBD2; v_call: TRBV9